These T cell receptor beta chains were read from a single sample in a study of T cells after yellow fever vaccination. TCRdb reanalysed the 5' RACE reads using MiXCR and keeps one entry per CDR3 protein. The sample records a few hundred thousand distinct CDR3 sequences, approximately 10% being singletons. This specimen was PBMCs, taken on the day of the first yellow fever vaccination. The receptors were gathered from a man younger than 30 who received the YFV17D yellow fever vaccine. The conserved cysteine and the conserved F or W are not part of the CDR3 here. Some rows mark clone size as missing; the rest say once, few, many or name a class of expanded clone.

size,V,CDR3
.,TRBV7-9,ASSPPAGGNQPQH
few,TRBV7-2,ASSLFVDSSYNSPLH
few,TRBV7-2,ASSLATRSPLH
few,TRBV20-1,SAIKNSGQPQH
few,TRBV7-9,ASKGQSNSPLH
many,TRBV10-3,AISAGTEAYNEQF
few,TRBV20-1,SASREGPNGYT
few,TRBV15,ATSRDSGTTYEQY
once,TRBV29-1,SVGTGDTNEKLF
few,TRBV28,ASSPGAENTGELF
.,TRBV13,ASSRRDLSSWGYT
.,TRBV3-1,ASSQDPVSYEQY
.,TRBV6-1,ASSPRTGAAYGYT
.,TRBV10-3,AISESKWGGRDTGELF
.,TRBV6-2/TRBV6-3,ASQPGLVGDTQY
many,TRBV6-2/TRBV6-3,ASSSNMNTEAF
many,TRBV12-3/TRBV12-4,ASRPRGTIEKLF
.,TRBV9,ASSVDGTSSTDTQY
few,TRBV29-1,SVSPVRETQY
few,TRBV30,AWLTGSSTDTQY
.,TRBV27,ASSFLRGAVSGANVLT
few,TRBV28,ASSIGWRDSPLH
.,TRBV11-2,ASSGRKGPEQY
.,TRBV24-1,ATSEGTGSSTDTQY